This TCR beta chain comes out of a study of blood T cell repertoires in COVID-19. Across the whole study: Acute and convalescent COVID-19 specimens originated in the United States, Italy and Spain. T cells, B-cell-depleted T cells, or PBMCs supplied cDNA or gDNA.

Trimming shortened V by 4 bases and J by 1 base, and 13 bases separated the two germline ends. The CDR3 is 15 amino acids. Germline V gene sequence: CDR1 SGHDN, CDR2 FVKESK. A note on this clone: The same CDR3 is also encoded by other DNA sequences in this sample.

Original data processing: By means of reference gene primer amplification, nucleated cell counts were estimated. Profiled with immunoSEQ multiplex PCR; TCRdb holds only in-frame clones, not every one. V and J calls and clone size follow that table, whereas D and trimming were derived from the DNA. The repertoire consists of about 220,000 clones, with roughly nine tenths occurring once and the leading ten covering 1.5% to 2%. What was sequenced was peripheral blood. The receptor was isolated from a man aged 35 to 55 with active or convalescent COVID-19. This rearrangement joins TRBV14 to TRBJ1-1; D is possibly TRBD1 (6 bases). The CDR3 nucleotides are TGTGCCAGCAGCCGACTGACAGGAGCGAACACTGAAGCTTTCTTT. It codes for CASSRLTGANTEAFF.